The 24 T cell receptor beta chains listed next were all sequenced from one sample in a study of cytomegalovirus exposure and HLA in healthy donors. Researchers ran the PCR with 60 Vbeta and 13 Jbeta primers. Clones were read by immunoSEQ multiplex PCR, and TCRdb kept only the in-frame ones, dropping some. The sample totals 70,000 or so clones. Sequencing was performed on PBMCs. The receptors originated from a man in his forties in good health and CMV-seronegative.

The V gene is TRBV7-2, the J gene TRBJ2-3, with D maybe TRBD2 (6 bases). Germline V gene data show CDR1 as SGHTA and CDR2 as FQGNSA. Trimming removed 1 base from V and 2 bases from J, with 10 bases in between. The CDR3 extends over 15 amino acids. CDR3 loop: CASSLGGTFTDTQYF. Written as DNA, the CDR3 is TGTGCCAGCAGCTTAGGAGGGACTTTCACAGATACGCAGTATTTT.

The chain uses TRBV25-1 and TRBJ2-7, with 11 bases that match TRBD2. The germline gives CDR1 MGHDK, CDR2 SYGVNS. The CDR3 runs to 15 residues. The junction had 8 bases not matched to a gene; V was cut back by 4 bases and J by 6 bases. The CDR3 DNA reads TGTGCCAGCAGTGGCCGACTAGCGGGGAATAGCGAGCAGTACTTC. Its translation is CASSGRLAGNSEQYF.

The CDR3 spells CASSEIGSNEKLFF. CDR3 nucleotides: TGTGCCAGCAGTGAGATAGGGAGCAATGAAAAACTGTTTTTT. The J gene is TRBJ1-4, the V gene TRBV6-1; the D is unclear. V lost 3 bases and J lost 5, with 10 bases in between. The CDR3 is 14 residues long. Germline values: CDR1 MNHNS, CDR2 SASEGT.

The V and J genes are TRBV11-2 and TRBJ1-6, with D possibly being TRBD1 (5 bases). Trimming took 0 bases from V and 1 from J, leaving 7 bases between them. Germline-derived CDR1 and CDR2 are SGHAT and FQNNGV. CDR3 length equals 16 residues. The CDR3 DNA sequence: TGTGCCAGCAGCTTAGATGACAGATCCTATAATTCACCCCTCCACTTT. It translates to CASSLDDRSYNSPLHF.

The chain is built from TRBV4-1 and TRBJ1-2; D may be TRBD1 (6 bases). In germline, CDR1 is MGHRA, CDR2 YSYEKL. The CDR3 has 14 amino acids. V shed 4 bases and J shed 7 bases, with 16 bases lying between them. The CDR3 coding sequence is TGCGCCAGCAGCCGCCCCGGACAGCCCACTGGCTACACCTTC. This translates into CASSRPGQPTGYTF.

The V gene is TRBV7-8, the J gene TRBJ1-6; no definite D call. The CDR3 is made up of 15 amino acids. Trimming pared 0 bases from V and 8 bases from J, leaving 11 bases between. CDR1 and CDR2 (germline): SGHVS, FQNEAQ. CDR3 DNA sequence: TGTGCCAGCAGCTTAGCGTATGTAATCGATTCACCCCTCCACTTT. Translated, it gives CASSLAYVIDSPLHF.

The rearrangement links TRBV11-2 to TRBJ2-7; TRBD1 aligns across 9 bases. CDR3 size: 16 residues. V gave up 5 bases and J gave up 2 bases; unmatched junction bases: 10. CDR1 is SGHAT, CDR2 FQNNGV, per germline. DNA for the CDR3: TGTGCCAGCAGCGCAAGCTTGACAGGGGGTACCTACGAGCAGTACTTC. Amino acids: CASSASLTGGTYEQYF. Based on the CDR3 plus reference TRBV11-2 and TRBJ2-7, the full variable domain is EAGVAQSPRYKIIEKRQSVAFWCNPISGHATLYWYQQILGQGPKLLIQFQNNGVVDDSQLPKDRFSAERLKGVDSTLKIQPAKLEDSAVYLCASSASLTGGTYEQYFGPGTRLTVT.

V gene TRBV28 combines with J gene TRBJ2-1; TRBD1 aligns across 9 bases. CDR1 is MDHEN and CDR2 is SYDVKM in the germline V gene. The CDR3 runs 13 residues. Trimming took 11 bases from V and 8 from J; bases not matched to a gene: 10. In nucleotides, the CDR3 is TGTGCCGGAGGGGACAGGGTCGAGGATGAGCAGTTCTTC. This sequence encodes CAGGDRVEDEQFF.

V and J are TRBV5-6 and TRBJ2-5; D remains unclear. The germline V gene encodes CDR1 SGHDT and CDR2 YYEEEE. V was shortened by 4 bases and J by 5 bases, with 18 bases between the two germline ends. The CDR3 contains 15 residues. This CDR3 is CASSLEWALWETQYF. CDR3 DNA sequence: TGTGCCAGCAGCCTCGAGTGGGCCCTATGGGAGACCCAGTACTTC.

The V gene is TRBV5-1, the J gene TRBJ2-5, with 9 nucleotides matching TRBD1. J gave up 2 bases and V 6 bases, and 5 bases lay outside the gene matches. Germline values: CDR1 SGHRS, CDR2 YFSETQ. The CDR3 length is 14 residues. DNA for the CDR3: TGCGCCAGCACCCGGGACAGGGCTCAAGAGACCCAGTACTTC. Translated: CASTRDRAQETQYF.

The chain is built from TRBV6-5 and TRBJ1-1; D gene unclear. This CDR3 is built from 14 residues. The germline V gene encodes CDR1 MNHEY and CDR2 SVGAGI. Trimming shortened V by 0 bases and J by 4 bases, and 9 bases separated the two germline ends. The CDR3 protein is CASSYSRVATEAFF. The CDR3 DNA sequence: TGTGCCAGCAGTTACTCGAGGGTGGCCACTGAAGCTTTCTTT.

The rearrangement joins TRBV7-2 to TRBJ1-6; 8 bases map to TRBD1. CDR1 and CDR2 (germline): SGHTA, FQGNSA. The CDR3 totals 15 residues. The ends lost 5 bases at V and 8 bases at J; junction bases unmatched: 8. CDR3 nucleotides: TGTGCCAGCAGCATGGGAGACAGGGGCTATTCACCCCTCCACTTT. Translated: CASSMGDRGYSPLHF. Full variable domain (rest looked up from reference TRBV7-2 and TRBJ1-6): GAGVSQSPSNKVTEKGKDVELRCDPISGHTALYWYRQSLGQGLEFLIYFQGNSAPDKSGLPSDRFSAERTGGSVSTLTIQRTQQEDSAVYLCASSMGDRGYSPLHFGNGTRLTVT.

The chain is built from TRBV11-2 and TRBJ2-5, with TRBD1 identical over 7 bases. CDR1 and CDR2 from the germline V gene are SGHAT and FQNNGV. J gave up 3 bases and V 5 bases, and 9 bases lay outside the gene matches. The CDR3 has 15 amino acids. CDR3 in amino acids: CASSPQSQGEETQYF. CDR3 in DNA: TGTGCCAGCAGCCCACAGTCCCAGGGGGAAGAGACCCAGTACTTC. Variable domain in full (rest from reference TRBV11-2 and TRBJ2-5): EAGVAQSPRYKIIEKRQSVAFWCNPISGHATLYWYQQILGQGPKLLIQFQNNGVVDDSQLPKDRFSAERLKGVDSTLKIQPAKLEDSAVYLCASSPQSQGEETQYFGPGTRLLVL.

The chain employs TRBV28 and TRBJ1-5; D unclear. CDR3 length equals 13 residues. Germline assignment: CDR1 MDHEN and CDR2 SYDVKM. V was cut by 5 bases and J by 3 bases, with 8 bases left in between. CDR3 coding DNA: TGTGCCAGCAGTCACCAGGACAATCAGCCCCAGCATTTT. This sequence encodes CASSHQDNQPQHF.

This chain uses TRBV18 with TRBJ2-2, with 8 bases aligning to TRBD2. From germline, CDR1 is KGHSH and CDR2 LQKENI. CDR3 length: 17 residues. Trimming cost V 0 bases and J 5 bases; bases outside gene matches: 8. The DNA for the CDR3 is TGTGCCAGCTCACCACCCCAGACTAGCGATTGGACCGGGGAGCTGTTTTTT. It encodes CASSPPQTSDWTGELFF.

The chain links TRBV5-1 to TRBJ1-2; weak D call: TRBD1 (5 bases). Germline lookup yields CDR1 SGHRS and CDR2 YFSETQ. This CDR3 has 13 amino acids. The V end lost 5 bases, the J end lost 2 bases, and 10 bases lay between the germline ends. The CDR3 is CASRTDSNYGYTF. CDR3 in DNA: TGCGCCAGCAGGACAGACTCCAACTATGGCTACACCTTC.

The genes are TRBV11-2 and TRBJ2-3, with unresolved D. V dropped 0 bases and J dropped 11 bases, with 15 bases sitting between them. CDR3 length equals 14 residues. The germline gives CDR1 SGHAT, CDR2 FQNNGV. Here the CDR3 DNA reads TGTGCCAGCAGCTTAGAATGGTCTTCCAGTGTGCAGTATTTT. This translates into CASSLEWSSSVQYF.

This chain connects TRBV5-6 to TRBJ1-1; D unclear. V was shortened by 2 bases and J by 5 bases, with 13 bases between the two germline ends. Germline V lookup: CDR1 SGHDT, CDR2 YYEEEE. CDR3 length: 14 amino acids. This chain's CDR3 is CASSFRIIMTEAFF. The CDR3 DNA reads as TGTGCCAGCAGCTTCAGGATTATTATGACTGAAGCTTTCTTT.

The chain carries TRBV6-5 and TRBJ2-1, with 8 bases identical to TRBD2. The CDR3 totals 14 residues. V lost 6 bases and J lost 2; bases outside the gene matches: 3. CDR1 is MNHEY and CDR2 is SVGAGI in the germline V gene. CDR3 bases: TGTGCCAGCAGGCCGGGACTAGCCTACAATGAGCAGTTCTTC. This encodes CASRPGLAYNEQFF.

In regard to this clone: The junction departs from germline at one end; a sequencing error may be responsible. The rearrangement uses TRBV19 and TRBJ2-1, with 8 bases matching TRBD1. The length of the CDR3 is 14 residues. The germline V gene encodes CDR1 LNHDA and CDR2 SQIVND (reference sequence). The DNA for the CDR3 is TGTGCCAGTAGTTCCCGGACAGGGTACAGTGAGCAGTTCTTC. Translated, it gives CASSSRTGYSEQFF. Using reference TRBV19 and TRBJ2-1 for the parts outside the CDR3, the full variable domain is DGGITQSPKYLFRKEGQNVTLSCEQNLNHDAMYWYRQDPGQGLRLIYYSQIVNDFQKGDIAEGYSVSREKKESFPLTVTSAQKNPTAFYLCASSSRTGYSEQFFGPGTRLTVL.

The J gene is TRBJ2-7, the V gene TRBV6-1, with 9 bases identical to TRBD1. Trimming cost V 0 bases and J 4 bases; bases outside gene matches: 7. CDR3 length: 16 amino acids. The germline CDR1 and CDR2 sequences are MNHNS and SASEGT. The CDR3 DNA reads as TGTGCCAGCAGTGAAGCGGGACAGGGACGTAGGTACGAGCAGTACTTC. Its translation is CASSEAGQGRRYEQYF.

The chain recombines TRBV11-1 with TRBJ2-5; 8 nucleotides agree with TRBD1. V was clipped by 5 bases and J by 5 bases; unmatched bases: 10. The germline CDR1 and CDR2 sequences are SGHAT and FQDESV (reference sequence). The CDR3 consists of 15 residues. CDR3 sequence (DNA): TGTGCCAGCAGCCCCGGACAGGGCGCCAAGGAGACCCAGTACTTC. Its protein product is CASSPGQGAKETQYF.

The chain recombines TRBV18 with TRBJ2-5, with D perhaps TRBD2 (5 bases). The V gene's germline CDR1 is KGHSH and CDR2 LQKENI. This CDR3 region has 13 residues. V lost 2 bases, J lost 5 bases, and 9 bases lay in between. CDR3 DNA sequence: TGTGCCAGCTCACCAGGACTTGCGGAGACCCAGTACTTC. Protein product: CASSPGLAETQYF.

This rearrangement joins TRBV30 to TRBJ2-5; a possible D gene is TRBD2 (6 bases). CDR3 length: 14 residues. V was cut by 4 bases and J by 2 bases, with 14 bases left in between. Germline V gene lookup returns CDR1 GTSNPN and CDR2 SVGIG (reference sequence). The CDR3 DNA reads as TGTGCCTGGAAAATGGGGGGTAGGCAAGAGACCCAGTACTTC. It encodes CAWKMGGRQETQYF.